This entry lists 7 T cell receptor beta chains sequenced from one sample in a study of shared clonotypes between healthy human individuals. The assay was immunoSEQ multiplex PCR, and TCRdb's table has in-frame clones only and misses some. The table records millions of clones, roughly nine tenths of them present only once. The specimen was naive CD4+ T cells sorted from blood. The subset: CD45RA+ positively selected. Every receptor here comes from a man younger than 35 in good health.

This clone was detected only once. The genes are TRBV5-1 and TRBJ1-3; no firm D call. Germline V gene sequence: CDR1 SGHRS, CDR2 YFSETQ. The CDR3 consists of 14 residues. Trimming removed 0 bases from V and 2 bases from J, with 6 bases in between. The chain's CDR3 is CASSLGPTGNTIYF. The CDR3 DNA reads as TGCGCCAGCAGCTTGGGACCTACTGGAAACACCATATATTTT.

This clone was detected only once. This chain uses TRBV9 with TRBJ1-3; D is undetermined. Germline V gene lookup returns CDR1 SGDLS and CDR2 YYNGEE. V gave up 2 bases and J gave up 0 bases, with 15 bases separating them. This CDR3 has 17 residues. CDR3 sequence (DNA): TGTGCCAGCAGCGTTACAGCGGCGGCCCTCTCTGGAAACACCATATATTTT. It encodes CASSVTAAALSGNTIYF.

The chain uses TRBV14 and TRBJ1-4; maybe TRBD1 (5 bases). V was pared by 0 bases and J by 7 bases, with 9 bases between. Germline loops: CDR1 SGHDN, CDR2 FVKESK. The CDR3 length is 14 residues. CDR3 nucleotides: TGTGCCAGCAGCCAAGAAGTAAGGGGTGAAAAACTGTTTTTT. Amino acid sequence: CASSQEVRGEKLFF.

This clone occurred once. V gene TRBV10-2 combines with J gene TRBJ2-1; 9 bases map to TRBD2. The germline gives CDR1 WSHSY, CDR2 SAAADI. The CDR3 runs to 15 residues. J gave up 6 bases and V 4 bases, and 7 bases lay outside the gene matches. The CDR3 protein is CASSGTSGSRNEQFF. Here the CDR3 DNA reads TGCGCCAGCAGTGGCACTAGCGGGTCCCGCAATGAGCAGTTCTTC.

The chain joins TRBV6-1 to TRBJ1-4; D is unresolved. The V gene lost 6 bases and the J gene lost 1 base, with 6 bases spanning the gap. The CDR3 consists of 13 residues. Germline assignment: CDR1 MNHNS and CDR2 SASEGT. Written as DNA, the CDR3 is TGTGCCAGCAGGTTTCGAACTAATGAAAAACTGTTTTTT. Its translation: CASRFRTNEKLFF.

Notes on this clone: This sample also contains other DNA sequences that code for the same CDR3. This chain joins TRBV11-3 and TRBJ1-1; no reliable D call. The V end lost 1 base, the J end lost 1 base, and 4 bases lay between the germline ends. The CDR3 runs to 13 residues. CDR1 and CDR2 from the germline V gene are SGHNT and YENEEA. The CDR3 reads CASSLAENTEAFF. In nucleotides, the CDR3 is TGTGCCAGCAGCTTAGCAGAGAACACTGAAGCTTTCTTT.

V is TRBV5-1 and J is TRBJ2-7; TRBD1 matches at 12 bases. After removal of 0 bases from V and 0 bases from J, the junction contained 13 bases not matched to a gene. Germline CDR1 is SGHRS and CDR2 is YFSETQ. The CDR3 contains 20 residues. The CDR3 nucleotides are TGCGCCAGCAGCTTGGGGGACAGGGGGCTGGCACGCCGAGGCTCCTACGAGCAGTACTTC. Amino acids: CASSLGDRGLARRGSYEQYF. Filled out from reference TRBV5-1 and TRBJ2-7, the complete variable domain reads KAGVTQTPRYLIKTRGQQVTLSCSPISGHRSVSWYQQTPGQGLQFLFEYFSETQRNKGNFPGRFSGRQFSNSRSEMNVSTLELGDSALYLCASSLGDRGLARRGSYEQYFGPGTRLTVT.